This T cell receptor beta chain emerged from a study of CD8+CD57+ T cells in acquired aplastic anemia (dated by TCRdb to the late 2010s). Notes on the research overall: A mean of 3.2 ug of DNA, ranging from roughly 0.19 to 30 ug, was extracted from sorted CD4+ and CD8+ cells. For healthy donor samples, the average read count was about 10.8 million for CD4+ cells and fewer than 14 million for CD8+ cells.

This clonotype has at least ten counts. No cognate antigen has been identified for it. No quality values exist for individual bases; no much larger clone is one base distant. TCR beta VDJ combination and CDR3 sequence profiling used genomic DNA as the template. An Illumina HiSeq 2000 was used for TCR repertoire sequencing. The authors processed their data as follows. TRBV/TRBJ rearrangement plots, CDR3 size and DJ length profiles, and Simpson's diversity index were used to evaluate the repertoires. The most abundant DNA sequence in the deep sequencing data was taken as the immunodominant clone. CDR3 amino acid sequences were checked for sharing across subjects and were also compared against the VDJdb database and published repertoires. TCRdb reprocessing: public reads trimmed at Q25 with fastp, clones called with MiXCR, in-frame beta chains kept. Every distinct CDR3 protein forms one entry, paired with its most common genes and DNA. TCRdb, rather than the study authors, made the V and J calls. For this sample there are over 150,000 distinct CDR3 sequences; roughly 40% appear just once. The top ten clonotypes cover about 1.1% of the sample.

In the study, sorted CD4+ and CD8+ blood T cells from patients with severe aplastic anemia and from healthy subjects underwent deep sequencing of TCR repertoires. Ficoll-Paque density gradient centrifugation was used to isolate peripheral blood mononuclear cells. Before DNA extraction, CD4+ and CD8+ T cells were sorted with FACS or magnetic beads. Taken from the germline V gene, the CDR1 and CDR2 loops are MGHDK and SYGVNS. The CDR3 spans 14 residues, from the cysteine through the phenylalanine. The sequence is cut down to CDR3 DNA, 42 bases in frame from base 1. The V end loses 10 bases and the J end loses 1 base, and a stretch of 14 bases separates them. Overall study results and their limits: Roughly 30 CD8+ CDR3 sequences were shared between patients and controls but appeared highly expressed in patients and within their immunodominant clones. CD8+ Simpson's diversity did not differ significantly between patients and healthy controls (P=0.060).

The chain is assembled from TRBV25-1 and TRBJ2-4; the D gene identity is not certain. The specimen was sorted CD4+, CD8+, or CD8+CD57+ T cells (not recorded which) from PBMCs. The TCR was taken from a human donor in good health. CDR3 reads: CATKGAGAKNIQYF. Here is the DNA: TGTGCCACGAAGGGCGCCGGGGCCAAAAACATTCAGTACTTC.